The 24 T cell receptor beta chains given below trace back to one sample, sequenced in a study of spatial heterogeneity in lung cancer. Study findings and constraints: One measure, the expanded intratumoral alpha and beta TCR count, tracked tumor mutation counts.

In TCRdb, the 5' RACE reads were re-called with MiXCR into one record per CDR3 protein. The sample yields 1,500 to 2,000 distinct CDR3 sequences, 20% seen once. Their recognized antigens are unknown. Noted time point: sample taken at primary tumor resection. This specimen was lung tumor tissue, taken at surgery. Receptors were obtained from a male donor with early-stage non-small cell lung cancer.

This sequence joins TRBV28 and TRBJ2-7; 12 bases align to TRBD2. CDR3 size: 16 residues. CDR1 MDHEN and CDR2 SYDVKM come from the germline V gene. The V and J ends lost 5 bases and 0 bases, in that order; junction bases with no gene match: 5. CDR3 DNA: TGTGCCAGCAGTCCACTAGCGGGAGGACTCTCCTACGAGCAGTACTTC. Translated: CASSPLAGGLSYEQYF.

This clonotype is medium-sized (0.01 to 0.1%) by share. This chain joins TRBV10-2 and TRBJ2-6; D is uncertain. The length of the CDR3 is 16 residues. CDR1 and CDR2 from the germline V gene are WSHSY and SAAADI. The germline V and J ends were trimmed by 3 bases and 2 bases, with 11 bases remaining between them. CDR3 sequence reads: CASSDSVGAGANVLTF. The CDR3 nucleotides are TGCGCCAGCAGTGATTCCGTGGGTGCTGGGGCCAACGTCCTGACTTTC.

By share, this clonotype ranks as medium-sized (0.01 to 0.1%). The V gene is TRBV12-3 or TRBV12-4, the J gene TRBJ1-5, with D perhaps TRBD1 (6 bases). V was shortened by 6 bases and J by 2 bases, with 14 bases between the two germline ends. This CDR3 has 15 amino acids. The chain's CDR3 is CASREQGKGNQPQHF. CDR3 nucleotides: TGTGCCAGCAGGGAACAGGGTAAAGGCAATCAGCCCCAGCATTTT.

In its sample, this clonotype ranks as large. J is TRBJ1-1 and V is TRBV6-6; D unclear. The CDR3 sequence is 12 residues long. Looked up from germline, CDR1 is MNHNY and CDR2 is SVGAGI (reference sequence). With 4 bases removed from V and 4 bases from J, the gap between germline ends came to 7 bases. This CDR3 is CASSSPATEAFF. As DNA, the CDR3 is TGTGCCAGCAGTTCCCCAGCCACTGAAGCTTTCTTT.

J is TRBJ1-2 and V is TRBV6-5; 8 bases fit TRBD1. V lost 0 bases to trimming and J lost 4 bases; unmatched junction nucleotides: 7. Germline CDR1 MNHEY, CDR2 SVGAGI. The CDR3 runs 16 residues. DNA of the CDR3: TGTGCCAGCAGTTACTCGAGTGCAGGGGGCGCCTATGGCTACACCTTC. Translation gives CASSYSSAGGAYGYTF.

The sample holds a few counts of this clonotype. V is TRBV4-2 and J is TRBJ2-2; weak D call: TRBD2 (5 bases). Trimming took off 1 base at V and 3 bases at J, with 12 bases between the two ends. Per the germline V gene, CDR1 is LGHNA and CDR2 is YNFKEQ. The CDR3 is 16 residues long. DNA of the CDR3: TGTGCCAGCAGCCAAGGAGGGCTTAGGGACACCGGGGAGCTGTTTTTT. Its translation: CASSQGGLRDTGELFF.

This clonotype is categorized as medium-sized. A single base separates this from a much larger clone, so it may be a read error. V and J are TRBV6-5 and TRBJ1-6, with 7 bases aligning to TRBD1. Germline assignment: CDR1 MNHEY and CDR2 SVGAGI. The CDR3 loop spans 14 amino acids. DNA of the CDR3: TGTGCCAACAGTCCGACAGGGCCGAGATCACCCCTCCACTTT. Amino acids: CANSPTGPRSPLHF.

This clonotype is medium-sized. The chain uses TRBV28 and TRBJ1-2; D might be TRBD1 (5 bases). The germline gives CDR1 MDHEN, CDR2 SYDVKM. The CDR3 has 15 residues. V was cut by 2 bases and J by 8 bases, with 18 bases left in between. The CDR3 sequence is CASSLKGAGFVGYTF. The CDR3 DNA reads TGTGCCAGCAGTTTAAAAGGGGCAGGGTTCGTCGGCTACACCTTC.

The chain combines TRBV7-3 with TRBJ2-2; 13 nucleotides align to TRBD2. CDR3 length: 16 residues. Looked up from germline, CDR1 is SGHTA and CDR2 is FQGTGA. V shed 4 bases and J 4 bases; nucleotides not matched to a gene: 3. The CDR3 sequence is CASSSGTSGTTGELFF. The CDR3 DNA reads TGTGCCAGCAGCTCGGGGACTAGCGGGACCACCGGGGAGCTGTTTTTT. Variable domain in full (rest from reference TRBV7-3 and TRBJ2-2): GAGVSQTPSNKVTEKGKYVELRCDPISGHTALYWYRQSLGQGPEFLIYFQGTGAADDSGLPNDRFFAVRPEGSVSTLKIQRTERGDSAVYLCASSSGTSGTTGELFFGEGSRLTVL.

This clonotype is classed as medium-sized (0.01 to 0.1%). The chain uses TRBV5-6 and TRBJ2-1; D assignment may be TRBD1 or TRBD2 (6 bases each). Between the trimmed V and J ends, which lost 3 bases and 6 bases, there was a span of 13 bases. From germline, CDR1 is SGHDT and CDR2 YYEEEE. The CDR3 is 14 residues long. The CDR3 DNA reads as TGTGCCAGCAGCTGGGCGGAGGGGGGCAATGAGCAGTTCTTC. It translates to CASSWAEGGNEQFF.

By sample share, this clonotype is medium-sized. V gene TRBV5-1 combines with J gene TRBJ1-2; D gene ambiguous. The ends were cut back, 5 bases at V and 2 bases at J, with 13 bases in the middle. Germline CDR1 and CDR2: SGHRS and YFSETQ. The CDR3 has 14 amino acids. CDR3 sequence (DNA): TGCGCCAGCAGTTCAACCAGGTCGAACTATGGCTACACCTTC. It codes for CASSSTRSNYGYTF. The variable domain in full, with the rest retrieved from reference TRBV5-1 and TRBJ1-2, is KAGVTQTPRYLIKTRGQQVTLSCSPISGHRSVSWYQQTPGQGLQFLFEYFSETQRNKGNFPGRFSGRQFSNSRSEMNVSTLELGDSALYLCASSSTRSNYGYTFGSGTRLTVV.

The chain has TRBV3-1 and TRBJ2-5; 7 bases are a match to TRBD2. Per the germline V gene, CDR1 is LGHDT and CDR2 is YNNKEL (reference sequence). The CDR3 is 15 amino acids. The J segment lost 2 bases and the V segment lost 6 bases, leaving 9 bases of the junction unmatched. For the CDR3, the DNA is TGTGCCAGCAGTCTGACTAGCTCCAGTCAAGAGACCCAGTACTTC. Residues: CASSLTSSSQETQYF.

This clonotype counts as medium-sized. The genes are TRBV7-9 and TRBJ1-6; TRBD1 might be the D (5 bases). Trimming removed 1 base from V and 8 bases from J, with 12 bases in between. Germline V gene lookup returns CDR1 SEHNR and CDR2 FQNEAQ (reference sequence). CDR3 length equals 15 residues. In DNA form, the CDR3 reads TGTGCCAGCAGCTTAGGCGGGGGACTCTATTCACCCCTCCACTTT. It encodes CASSLGGGLYSPLHF. The full variable domain, rest sourced from reference TRBV7-9 and TRBJ1-6, is DTGVSQNPRHKITKRGQNVTFRCDPISEHNRLYWYRQTLGQGPEFLTYFQNEAQLEKSRLLSDRFSAERPKGSFSTLEIQRTEQGDSAMYLCASSLGGGLYSPLHFGNGTRLTVT.

This clonotype was recorded a few times. The chain links TRBV28 to TRBJ1-4, with 7 nucleotides matching TRBD1. The length of the CDR3 is 16 residues. The V segment lost 5 bases and the J segment 0 bases; nucleotides outside the gene matches: 6. Germline CDR1 MDHEN, CDR2 SYDVKM. The CDR3 bases are TGTGCCAGCAGTCTGCGACAGGGTGCAACTAATGAAAAACTGTTTTTT. Translation: CASSLRQGATNEKLFF. Complete variable domain (other parts from reference TRBV28 and TRBJ1-4): DVKVTQSSRYLVKRTGEKVFLECVQDMDHENMFWYRQDPGLGLRLIYFSYDVKMKEKGDIPEGYSVSREKKERFSLILESASTNQTSMYLCASSLRQGATNEKLFFGSGTQLSVL.

This clonotype showed up just a few times. Given a much more abundant clone one base away, this may be a read error. The chain recombines TRBV6-6 with TRBJ2-3; D is perhaps TRBD1 or TRBD2 (7 bases each). This CDR3 contains 16 residues. Per germline, CDR1 MNHNY and CDR2 SVGAGI (reference sequence). Trimming pared 0 bases from V and 4 bases from J, leaving 14 bases between. The CDR3 DNA follows: TGTGCCAGCAGTTACTCCTTCAGGGGGGGGGCAGATACGCAGTATTTT. Translation: CASSYSFRGGADTQYF.

This clonotype is classed as medium-sized. The V call is TRBV7-9, the J call TRBJ2-3; TRBD2 agrees at 9 bases. The CDR3 is made up of 16 amino acids. Germline trimming cut 1 base from V and 2 bases from J; bases unmatched to any gene: 4. CDR1 and CDR2 (germline): SEHNR, FQNEAQ (reference sequence). Here the CDR3 reads CASSLVSGRTTDTQYF. DNA of the CDR3: TGTGCCAGCAGCTTAGTTAGCGGGAGAACCACAGATACGCAGTATTTT.

This clonotype is labeled as medium-sized. This chain links TRBV19 with TRBJ2-5, with a possible D match to TRBD2 (6 bases). V was pared by 4 bases and J by 2 bases, with 11 bases between. Germline V gene data show CDR1 as LNHDA and CDR2 as SQIVND (reference sequence). CDR3 size: 14 residues. CDR3 region: CASSRRGEQETQYF. DNA for the CDR3: TGTGCCAGTAGTAGGAGGGGTGAACAAGAGACCCAGTACTTC.

This clonotype is deemed medium-sized. The chain links TRBV30 to TRBJ1-5; weak D call: TRBD1 (5 bases). The CDR3 is 17 residues long. Germline loops: CDR1 GTSNPN, CDR2 SVGIG (reference sequence). V was trimmed by 0 bases and J by 2 bases, leaving 17 bases between them. CDR3 region: CAWSVPWGDKGNQPQHF. In DNA, the CDR3 is TGTGCCTGGAGTGTACCGTGGGGGGATAAGGGCAATCAGCCCCAGCATTTT.

The rearrangement uses TRBV6-1 and TRBJ1-4, with D possibly matching TRBD1 (5 bases). Trimming shortened V by 7 bases and J by 6 bases, and 12 bases separated the two germline ends. The CDR3 runs 13 residues. CDR1 MNHNS and CDR2 SASEGT come from the germline V gene. CDR3 residues: CASMGDSYEKLFF. CDR3 bases: TGTGCCAGCATGGGGGACTCCTATGAAAAACTGTTTTTT.

There are a few counts of this clonotype. The rearrangement uses TRBV12-3 or TRBV12-4 and TRBJ1-1; 7 nucleotides align to TRBD1. The trim removed 6 bases at V and 7 bases at J, leaving 17 bases unmatched. CDR3 size: 16 residues. The CDR3 nucleotides are TGTGCCAGCAGGCTCATACGGACAGGCCTTCGTGATGAAGCTTTCTTT. This codes for CASRLIRTGLRDEAFF.

By proportion, this clonotype is medium-sized. The V and J genes are TRBV20-1 and TRBJ1-2, with a possible D match to TRBD1 (6 bases). This CDR3 has 13 amino acids. Trimming pared 3 bases from V and 4 bases from J, leaving 12 bases between. Germline values: CDR1 DFQATT, CDR2 SNEGSKA (reference sequence). In DNA form, the CDR3 reads TGCAGTGCTAGGGGGGGCAGGGTCTATGGCTACACCTTC. Protein product: CSARGGRVYGYTF.

Judged by abundance, this clonotype is large. The rearrangement links TRBV28 to TRBJ1-3; no firm D call. The CDR3 is made up of 13 amino acids. V dropped 7 bases and J dropped 0 bases, with 7 bases sitting between them. The germline V gene encodes CDR1 MDHEN and CDR2 SYDVKM. CDR3 coding DNA: TGTGCCAGCACCCTCCGCTCTGGAAACACCATATATTTT. It translates to CASTLRSGNTIYF.

This clonotype is categorized as large. The chain joins TRBV12-3 or TRBV12-4 to TRBJ2-3, with D possibly being TRBD1 (6 bases). The CDR3 spans 15 residues. Trimming pared 2 bases from V and 6 bases from J, leaving 15 bases between. CDR3 protein: CASSLHREPPDTQYF. In DNA, the CDR3 is TGTGCCAGCAGTTTACACAGGGAACCACCTGATACGCAGTATTTT.

In its sample, this clonotype is medium-sized. The chain employs TRBV13 and TRBJ1-2, with 8 bases fitting TRBD1. Trimming at V came to 0 bases and at J to 7 bases, leaving 1 base not matched to a gene. CDR1 and CDR2 from the germline V gene are PRHDT and FYEKMQ (reference sequence). This CDR3 spans 13 amino acids. The CDR3 DNA follows: TGTGCCAGCAGCTTAGGTCAGGGGGCTGGCTACACCTTC. Translated, it gives CASSLGQGAGYTF.